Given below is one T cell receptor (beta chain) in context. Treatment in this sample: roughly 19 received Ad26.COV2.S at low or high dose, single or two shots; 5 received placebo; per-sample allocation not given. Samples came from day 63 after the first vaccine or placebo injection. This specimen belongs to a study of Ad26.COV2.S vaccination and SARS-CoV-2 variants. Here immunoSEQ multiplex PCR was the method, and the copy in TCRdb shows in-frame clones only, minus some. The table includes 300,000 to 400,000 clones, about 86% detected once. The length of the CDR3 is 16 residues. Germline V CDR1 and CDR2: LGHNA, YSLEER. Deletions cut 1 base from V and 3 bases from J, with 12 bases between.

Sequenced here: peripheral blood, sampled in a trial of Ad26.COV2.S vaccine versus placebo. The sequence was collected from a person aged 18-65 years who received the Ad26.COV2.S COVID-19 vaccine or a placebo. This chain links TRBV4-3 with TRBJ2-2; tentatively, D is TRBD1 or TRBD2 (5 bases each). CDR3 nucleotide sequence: TGCGCCAGCAGCCAAGTGTTTGAGGGGTACACCGGGGAGCTGTTTTTT. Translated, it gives CASSQVFEGYTGELFF.